What follows is one TCR beta chain and its context. Its target is not known. These data are taken from a study of T cell responses to AZD1222 COVID-19 vaccine. About the research overall: Recipients boosted at about 4 weeks or about 12 weeks are pooled. Study observations and caveats: Most donors were white British, females outnumbered males, and clonal diversity was possibly underestimated. Along spike, vaccine-associated CD4 TCRs were found throughout, with dominance at 160-218 and 743-854. Reports say nearly half of spike-specific TCRs go after unmutated variant regions.

CDR3 length: 13 residues. Trimming took off 3 bases at V and 5 bases at J, with 10 bases between the two ends. Sequenced by immunoSEQ multiplex PCR; TCRdb stores in-frame clones only, minus some. The data show 200,000 or so clones, 70% to 90% seen once. Material: peripheral blood, obtained on day 0 of AZD1222 vaccination. The chain combines TRBV12-3 or TRBV12-4 with TRBJ1-2; tentative D call: TRBD1 (5 bases). The sequence derives from an adult in good health. CDR3 in amino acids: CASSLTVDYGYTF. DNA of the CDR3: TGTGCCAGCAGTTTGACAGTTGATTATGGCTACACCTTC.